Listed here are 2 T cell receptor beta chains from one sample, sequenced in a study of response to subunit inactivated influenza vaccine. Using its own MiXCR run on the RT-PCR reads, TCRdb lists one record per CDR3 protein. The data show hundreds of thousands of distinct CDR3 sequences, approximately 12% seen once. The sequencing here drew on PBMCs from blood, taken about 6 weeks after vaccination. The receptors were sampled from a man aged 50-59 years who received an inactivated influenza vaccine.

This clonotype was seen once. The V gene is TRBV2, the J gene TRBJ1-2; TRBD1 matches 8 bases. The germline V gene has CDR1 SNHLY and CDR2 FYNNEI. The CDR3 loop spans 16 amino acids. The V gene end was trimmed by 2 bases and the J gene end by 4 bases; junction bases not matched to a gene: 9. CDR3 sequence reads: CASSESCRGLGYGYTF. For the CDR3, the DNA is TGTGCCAGCAGTGAATCCTGCAGGGGGCTGGGCTATGGCTACACCTTC.

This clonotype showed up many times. The CDR3 region has the DNA TGTGCCAGCAGGGAAGGAGGCAGTCGGCATGAGCAGTTCTTC. It specifies CASREGGSRHEQFF. The chain employs TRBV12-3 or TRBV12-4 and TRBJ2-1; D may be TRBD2 (5 bases). The CDR3 has 14 amino acids. V lost 6 bases, J lost 8 bases, and 17 bases lay in between.